This record concerns one TCR beta chain sequence. The antigen is not known. This specimen belongs to a study of liver allograft versus peripheral blood T cells. Looking at the study overall: Repertoires of T cell receptors in transplanted livers were compared with recipients' peripheral blood repertoires. General study results and limits: Liver allografts reportedly held T cell receptor repertoires unlike those in peripheral blood.

V was pared by 4 bases and J by 0 bases, with 2 bases of the junction left unmatched. Per germline, CDR1 DFQATT and CDR2 SNEGSKA (reference sequence). This CDR3 has 14 residues. TCRdb re-derived calls from the reads in MiXCR, one entry per CDR3 protein. This sample has 5,500 to 7,500 distinct CDR3 sequences, with about 18% found just once. The TCR sequence derives from a human patient who had a liver transplant. Some T cells may have come from the graft donor. The genes are TRBV20-1 and TRBJ2-1, with 8 bases fitting TRBD2. CDR3 loop: CSAILAGSYNEQFF. CDR3 nucleotides: TGCAGTGCTATCCTAGCGGGCTCCTACAATGAGCAGTTCTTC.